The 8 T cell receptor beta chains below were found in one sample sequenced in a study of cytomegalovirus exposure and HLA in healthy donors. TCRdb's table, derived via immunoSEQ multiplex PCR, lists solely in-frame clones and lacks some. This table holds 90,000 to 120,000 clones, approximately 85% found once. Sequenced sample: PBMCs. All receptors come from a woman under 30 in good health and CMV-seronegative.

This CDR3 is CASSLTGMREETQYF. The CDR3 DNA reads as TGTGCCAGCAGCTTGACAGGGATGAGAGAAGAGACCCAGTACTTC. This sequence joins TRBV5-8 and TRBJ2-5; a weak D match, TRBD1 (6 bases). V gave up 1 base and J gave up 3 bases, with 13 bases separating them. The CDR3 covers 15 residues. CDR1 is SGHTS and CDR2 is YDEGEE in the germline V gene.

This chain connects TRBV19 to TRBJ1-3; TRBD1 is a possible D gene (5 bases). This CDR3 has 13 amino acids. V was trimmed by 3 bases and J by 2 bases, leaving 5 bases between them. CDR1 and CDR2 from the germline V gene are LNHDA and SQIVND (reference sequence). The CDR3 sequence is CASSMTAGNTIYF. CDR3 bases: TGTGCCAGTAGTATGACAGCTGGAAACACCATATATTTT.

This clone has more than one count but fewer than ten. The chain joins TRBV4-1 to TRBJ1-6; D might be TRBD1 (6 bases). CDR1 and CDR2 (germline): MGHRA, YSYEKL. The CDR3 totals 15 residues. V lost 4 bases to trimming and J lost 7 bases, with 14 bases between them. Here the CDR3 reads CASSLQGDVNSPLHF. The CDR3 nucleotides are TGCGCCAGCAGCCTACAGGGAGATGTCAATTCACCCCTCCACTTT.

The chain is built from TRBV6-5 and TRBJ2-1, with D maybe TRBD1 (6 bases). V gave up 5 bases and J gave up 10 bases, with 9 bases separating them. The CDR3 has 11 residues. Germline CDR1 MNHEY, CDR2 SVGAGI. The CDR3 DNA reads TGTGCCAGCAGTCAGGGGAGCGAGCAGTTCTTC. It yields the protein CASSQGSEQFF.

The V call is TRBV11-2, the J call TRBJ1-4; D might be TRBD1 (6 bases). V shed 6 bases and J shed 7 bases, with 18 bases lying between them. Germline loops: CDR1 SGHAT, CDR2 FQNNGV. The CDR3 loop spans 15 amino acids. The CDR3 here is CASRRPGGRGEKLFF. The CDR3 DNA is TGTGCCAGCAGACGTCCCGGGGGGCGCGGTGAAAAACTGTTTTTT.

The gene calls are TRBV27 and TRBJ1-2; possibly TRBD1 for D (6 bases). Trimming took 4 bases from V and 8 from J, leaving 17 bases between them. This CDR3 has 14 residues. The germline V gene encodes CDR1 MNHEY and CDR2 SMNVEV (reference sequence). The CDR3 sequence: CASSSLPGARGYTF. The CDR3 DNA follows: TGTGCCAGCAGTTCCTTACCAGGGGCCAGGGGCTACACCTTC.

J is TRBJ1-1 and V is TRBV7-8; D is possibly TRBD1 (6 bases). The V end lost 5 bases, the J end lost 1 base, and 17 bases lay between the germline ends. The CDR3 extends over 16 amino acids. Per germline, CDR1 SGHVS and CDR2 FQNEAQ. The CDR3 spells CASSLNRDPRNTEAFF. CDR3 in DNA: TGTGCCAGCAGCCTCAACAGGGACCCCCGGAACACTGAAGCTTTCTTT.

The chain employs TRBV27 and TRBJ2-7; D is unclear. This CDR3 is built from 13 residues. The V end was cut by 5 bases, the J end by 3 bases, with 11 bases between. Germline CDR1 is MNHEY and CDR2 is SMNVEV (reference sequence). In DNA form, the CDR3 reads TGTGCCAGCAGTCCTCAGAGAGGCTACGAGCAGTACTTC. It translates to CASSPQRGYEQYF.